Listed below are T cell receptor beta chains from one sample, sequenced in a study of T cell clonotyping in hematopoietic cell transplantation. Assay used: immunoSEQ multiplex PCR; TCRdb lists only in-frame clones, some missing. Altogether 13,000 to 15,000 clones are present, around three fifths being singletons, with the ten largest covering roughly 10%. The specimen sequenced was PBMCs. Source of these receptors: a human donor who either received an allogeneic hematopoietic cell transplant for a myeloid malignancy or was a related donor (not recorded which). Some clones in this sample may be carry-over from other donors' samples. Both conserved end residues are part of each CDR3. Fields, in order: CDR3 DNA, CDR3 protein, D gene, V gene, clone size, J gene. A D gene is named only where the DNA matches it firmly. Size values are once, few and many counts, or a class for expanded clones, and some rows have none.

CDR3nt: TGTGCCAGCAGCTGGGACTACAATGAGCAGTTCTTC
CDR3aa: CASSWDYNEQFF
d_gene: NA
v_gene: TRBV11-2
abundance: few
j_gene: TRBJ2-1

CDR3nt: TGTGCCAGTAACTCCGGGACAGGGACCATTTTCTTT
CDR3aa: CASNSGTGTIFF
d_gene: TRBD1
v_gene: TRBV19
abundance: once
j_gene: TRBJ1-1

CDR3nt: TGTGCCAGCAGTTACGACTACAGGGTCACTAATGAAAAACTGTTTTTT
CDR3aa: CASSYDYRVTNEKLFF
d_gene: NA
v_gene: TRBV28
abundance: NA
j_gene: TRBJ1-4

CDR3nt: TGTGCCAGCAGCCAAGATCATGGGGCGGGCGGGGAGCTGTTTTTT
CDR3aa: CASSQDHGAGGELFF
d_gene: NA
v_gene: TRBV14
abundance: few
j_gene: TRBJ2-2

CDR3nt: TGTGCCAGCAGTTTTAGAGCCGGACCTCTTAGGAACGAGCAGTACTTC
CDR3aa: CASSFRAGPLRNEQYF
d_gene: NA
v_gene: TRBV28
abundance: NA
j_gene: TRBJ2-7

CDR3nt: TGTGCCAGCAGCCTCTACTGGGGCGAGACCCAGTACTTC
CDR3aa: CASSLYWGETQYF
d_gene: NA
v_gene: TRBV27
abundance: few
j_gene: TRBJ2-5

CDR3nt: TGTGCCAGCTCGGCAGGACAGGACTACGAGCAGTACTTC
CDR3aa: CASSAGQDYEQYF
d_gene: TRBD1
v_gene: TRBV19
abundance: NA
j_gene: TRBJ2-7

CDR3nt: TGTGCCAGCAGTGAATTTAGAGGGCGGTACGAGCAGTACTTC
CDR3aa: CASSEFRGRYEQYF
d_gene: NA
v_gene: TRBV25-1
abundance: NA
j_gene: TRBJ2-7

CDR3nt: TGTGCCTGGAGGGAGGATACGCAGTATTTT
CDR3aa: CAWREDTQYF
d_gene: NA
v_gene: TRBV30
abundance: NA
j_gene: TRBJ2-3

CDR3nt: TGTGCCAGCAGTAAGGGGTCTGCAACTAATGAAAAACTGTTTTTT
CDR3aa: CASSKGSATNEKLFF
d_gene: NA
v_gene: TRBV2
abundance: NA
j_gene: TRBJ1-4

CDR3nt: TGTGCCAGTGGGGGGGGCGGGTACGGGCAGTACTTC
CDR3aa: CASGGGGYGQYF
d_gene: NA
v_gene: TRBV19
abundance: NA
j_gene: TRBJ2-7

CDR3nt: TGCAGCGTTGAGTCAGGGGGGGGCCAGCCCCAGCATTTT
CDR3aa: CSVESGGGQPQHF
d_gene: TRBD1
v_gene: TRBV29-1
abundance: NA
j_gene: TRBJ1-5

CDR3nt: TGTGCCTGGAGTCCGGGGTCGAACACTGAAGCTTTCTTT
CDR3aa: CAWSPGSNTEAFF
d_gene: NA
v_gene: TRBV30
abundance: NA
j_gene: TRBJ1-1

CDR3nt: TGTGCCTGGAGTGTACGCGAGCGGGAGTTCAATGAGCAGTTCTTC
CDR3aa: CAWSVREREFNEQFF
d_gene: TRBD2
v_gene: TRBV30
abundance: NA
j_gene: TRBJ2-1

CDR3nt: TGTGCCAGCAGTGAATTCCACTCTTCCTACGAGCAGTACTTC
CDR3aa: CASSEFHSSYEQYF
d_gene: NA
v_gene: TRBV6-1
abundance: once
j_gene: TRBJ2-7

CDR3nt: TGCGCCAGCAGCCAAGAAAACGGTTTCGCAGATACGCAGTATTTT
CDR3aa: CASSQENGFADTQYF
d_gene: NA
v_gene: TRBV4-1
abundance: once
j_gene: TRBJ2-3

CDR3nt: TGCAGCGTTGAGGCAGGAGAAGGCTACACCTTC
CDR3aa: CSVEAGEGYTF
d_gene: NA
v_gene: TRBV29-1
abundance: NA
j_gene: TRBJ1-2

CDR3nt: TGTGCCAGCAGCTTGGTCGGTGTCCCCGGGGTCTTT
CDR3aa: CASSLVGVPGVF
d_gene: NA
v_gene: TRBV5-4
abundance: once
j_gene: TRBJ1-1

CDR3nt: TGCAGCGTTGAGAGGGGACAAATAAACACTGAAGCTTTCTTT
CDR3aa: CSVERGQINTEAFF
d_gene: NA
v_gene: TRBV29-1
abundance: NA
j_gene: TRBJ1-1

CDR3nt: TGTGCCAGCAGTGAAGCAGTGGGGACAGGCCTTTACGAGCAGTACTTC
CDR3aa: CASSEAVGTGLYEQYF
d_gene: TRBD1
v_gene: TRBV25-1
abundance: NA
j_gene: TRBJ2-7

CDR3nt: TGCAGCGTTGAACCCCCCTCCGGGCTCTTC
CDR3aa: CSVEPPSGLF
d_gene: NA
v_gene: TRBV29-1
abundance: NA
j_gene: TRBJ2-1

CDR3nt: TGCGCCAGCAGCCAAGACCGGGGTTCTTTGCCTGAAGCTTTCTTT
CDR3aa: CASSQDRGSLPEAFF
d_gene: NA
v_gene: TRBV4-3
abundance: NA
j_gene: TRBJ1-1

CDR3nt: TGTGCCAGCAGTCCTACGGGCCTCGTGAACACTGAAGCTTTCTTT
CDR3aa: CASSPTGLVNTEAFF
d_gene: NA
v_gene: TRBV25-1
abundance: NA
j_gene: TRBJ1-1

CDR3nt: TGTGCCTGGACTGTTAGTTGGGCTGAAGCTTTCTTT
CDR3aa: CAWTVSWAEAFF
d_gene: NA
v_gene: TRBV30
abundance: NA
j_gene: TRBJ1-1

CDR3nt: TGTGCCAGCAGCCCCCCGGGGGACTATGGCTACACCTTC
CDR3aa: CASSPPGDYGYTF
d_gene: NA
v_gene: TRBV5-6
abundance: NA
j_gene: TRBJ1-2

CDR3nt: TGCGCCAGCAGCCAAGGAGGGACTGGAAACACCATATATTTT
CDR3aa: CASSQGGTGNTIYF
d_gene: NA
v_gene: TRBV4-3
abundance: NA
j_gene: TRBJ1-3

CDR3nt: TGTGCCAGCAGTTACGGCTATGGGTACGAGCAGTACTTC
CDR3aa: CASSYGYGYEQYF
d_gene: NA
v_gene: TRBV6-5
abundance: NA
j_gene: TRBJ2-7